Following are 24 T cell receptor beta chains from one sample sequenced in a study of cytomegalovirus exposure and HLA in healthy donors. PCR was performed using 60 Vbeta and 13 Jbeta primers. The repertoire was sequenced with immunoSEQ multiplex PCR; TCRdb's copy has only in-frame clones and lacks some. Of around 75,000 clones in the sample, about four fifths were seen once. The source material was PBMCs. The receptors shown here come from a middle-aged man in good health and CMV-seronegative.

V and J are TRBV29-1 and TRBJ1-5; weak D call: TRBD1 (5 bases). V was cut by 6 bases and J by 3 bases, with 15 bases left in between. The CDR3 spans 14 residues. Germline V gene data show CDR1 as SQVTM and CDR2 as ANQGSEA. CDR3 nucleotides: TGCAGCGTGCTTTTGGGAGGGACCAATCAGCCCCAGCATTTT. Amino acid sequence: CSVLLGGTNQPQHF.

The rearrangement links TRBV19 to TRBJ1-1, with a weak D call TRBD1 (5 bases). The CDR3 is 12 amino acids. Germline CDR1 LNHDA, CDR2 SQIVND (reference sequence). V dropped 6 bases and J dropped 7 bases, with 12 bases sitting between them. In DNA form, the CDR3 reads TGTGCCAGTAGGGGACTTGACAGTGAAGCTTTCTTT. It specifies CASRGLDSEAFF. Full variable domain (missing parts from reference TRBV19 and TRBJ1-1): DGGITQSPKYLFRKEGQNVTLSCEQNLNHDAMYWYRQDPGQGLRLIYYSQIVNDFQKGDIAEGYSVSREKKESFPLTVTSAQKNPTAFYLCASRGLDSEAFFGQGTRLTVV.

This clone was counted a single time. CDR3 sequence: CASSLNRARRLFF. CDR3 coding DNA: TGTGCCAGCAGTTTAAACAGGGCGCGAAGGCTGTTTTTT. The V call is TRBV28, the J call TRBJ1-4; maybe TRBD1 (6 bases). Trimming shortened V by 2 bases and J by 14 bases, and 15 bases separated the two germline ends. Looked up from germline, CDR1 is MDHEN and CDR2 is SYDVKM. The CDR3 has 13 residues.

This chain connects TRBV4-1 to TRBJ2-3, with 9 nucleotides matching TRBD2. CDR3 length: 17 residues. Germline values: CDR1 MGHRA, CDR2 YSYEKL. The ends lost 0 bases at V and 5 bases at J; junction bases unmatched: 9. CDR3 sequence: CASSQDIGRGGKDTQYF. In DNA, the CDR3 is TGCGCCAGCAGCCAAGATATTGGGCGGGGGGGCAAAGATACGCAGTATTTT.

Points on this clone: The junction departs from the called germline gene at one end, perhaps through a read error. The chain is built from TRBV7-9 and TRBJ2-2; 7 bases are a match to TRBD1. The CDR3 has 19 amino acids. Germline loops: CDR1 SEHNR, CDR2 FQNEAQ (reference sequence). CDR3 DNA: TGTTCCAGCAGCTTAAAGCCGGGATGGGACAGAAGTGACACCGGGGAGCTGTTTTTT. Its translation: CSSSLKPGWDRSDTGELFF.

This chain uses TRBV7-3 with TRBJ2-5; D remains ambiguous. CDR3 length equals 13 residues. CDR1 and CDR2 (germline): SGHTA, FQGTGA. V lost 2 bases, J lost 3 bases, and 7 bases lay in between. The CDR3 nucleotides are TGTGCCAGCAGCTTAGTAGTGGAAGAGACCCAGTACTTC. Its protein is CASSLVVEETQYF.

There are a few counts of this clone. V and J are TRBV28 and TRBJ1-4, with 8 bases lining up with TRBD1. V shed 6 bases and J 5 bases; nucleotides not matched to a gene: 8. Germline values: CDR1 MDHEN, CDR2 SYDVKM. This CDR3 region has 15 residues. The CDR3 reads CASSLTGTGNEKLFF. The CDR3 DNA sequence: TGTGCCAGCAGCTTGACCGGGACAGGAAATGAAAAACTGTTTTTT.

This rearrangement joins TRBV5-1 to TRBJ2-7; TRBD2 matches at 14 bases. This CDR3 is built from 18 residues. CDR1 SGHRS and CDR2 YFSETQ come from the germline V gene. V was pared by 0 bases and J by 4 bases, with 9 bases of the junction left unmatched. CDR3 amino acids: CASSLAPGGTSGGYEQYF. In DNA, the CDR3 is TGCGCCAGCAGCTTGGCCCCCGGCGGGACTAGCGGGGGTTACGAGCAGTACTTC.

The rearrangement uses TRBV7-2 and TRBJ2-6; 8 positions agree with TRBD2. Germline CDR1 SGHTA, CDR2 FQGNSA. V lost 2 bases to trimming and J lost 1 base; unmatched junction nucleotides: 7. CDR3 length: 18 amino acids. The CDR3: CASSLNWPGGSGANVLTF. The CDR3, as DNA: TGTGCCAGCAGCTTAAATTGGCCGGGGGGGTCTGGGGCCAACGTCCTGACTTTC.

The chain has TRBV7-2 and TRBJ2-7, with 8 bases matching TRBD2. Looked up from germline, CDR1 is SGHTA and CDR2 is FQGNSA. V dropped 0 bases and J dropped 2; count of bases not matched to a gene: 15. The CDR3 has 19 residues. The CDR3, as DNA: TGTGCCAGCAGCTTAGCGGGCCAGCGGGGGCGATCCGGAGCCTACGAGCAGTACTTC. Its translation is CASSLAGQRGRSGAYEQYF.

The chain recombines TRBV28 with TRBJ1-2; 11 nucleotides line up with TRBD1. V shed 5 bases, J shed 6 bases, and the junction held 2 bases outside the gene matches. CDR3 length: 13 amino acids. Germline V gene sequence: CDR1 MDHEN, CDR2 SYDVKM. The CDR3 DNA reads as TGTGCCAGCAGTCTGGACAGGGGGCATGGCTACACCTTC. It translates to CASSLDRGHGYTF.

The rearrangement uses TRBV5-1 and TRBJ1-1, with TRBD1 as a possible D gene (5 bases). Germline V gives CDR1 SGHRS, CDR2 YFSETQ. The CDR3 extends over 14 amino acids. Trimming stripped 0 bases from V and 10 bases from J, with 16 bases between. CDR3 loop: CASSLAQGVGGAFF. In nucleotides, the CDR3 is TGCGCCAGCAGCTTGGCGCAGGGCGTCGGCGGAGCTTTCTTT.

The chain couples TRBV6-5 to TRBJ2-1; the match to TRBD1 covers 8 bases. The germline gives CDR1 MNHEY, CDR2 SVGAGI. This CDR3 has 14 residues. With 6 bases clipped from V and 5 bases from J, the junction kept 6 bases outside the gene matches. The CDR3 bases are TGTGCCAGCAGAGAGACAGGGGTACACAATGAGCAGTTCTTC. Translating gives CASRETGVHNEQFF.

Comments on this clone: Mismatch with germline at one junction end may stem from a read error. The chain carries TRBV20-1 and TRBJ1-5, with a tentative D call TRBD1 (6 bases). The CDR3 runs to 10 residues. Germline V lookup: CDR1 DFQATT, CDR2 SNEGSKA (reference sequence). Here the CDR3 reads CSAPGARVRF. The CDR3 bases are TGCAGTGCCCCAGGGGCGAGGGTAAGATTT.

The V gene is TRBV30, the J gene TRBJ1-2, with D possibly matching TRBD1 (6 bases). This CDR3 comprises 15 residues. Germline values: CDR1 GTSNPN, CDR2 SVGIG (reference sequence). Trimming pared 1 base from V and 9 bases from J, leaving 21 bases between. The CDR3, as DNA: TGTGCCTGGAGTGAGACAGGAACCACGAAACCGAGCTACACCTTC. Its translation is CAWSETGTTKPSYTF.

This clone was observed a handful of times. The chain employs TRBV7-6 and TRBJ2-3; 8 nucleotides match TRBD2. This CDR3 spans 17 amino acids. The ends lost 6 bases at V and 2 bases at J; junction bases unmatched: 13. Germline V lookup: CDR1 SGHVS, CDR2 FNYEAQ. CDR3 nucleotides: TGTGCCAGCAGACACTGGCCCGGGACTAGGTTCACAGATACGCAGTATTTT. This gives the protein CASRHWPGTRFTDTQYF.

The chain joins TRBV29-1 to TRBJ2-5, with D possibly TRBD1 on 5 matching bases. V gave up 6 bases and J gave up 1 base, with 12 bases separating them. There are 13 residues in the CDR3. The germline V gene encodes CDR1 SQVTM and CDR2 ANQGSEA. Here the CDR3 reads CSVLLTVQETQYF. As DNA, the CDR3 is TGCAGCGTCCTCCTGACAGTCCAAGAGACCCAGTACTTC.

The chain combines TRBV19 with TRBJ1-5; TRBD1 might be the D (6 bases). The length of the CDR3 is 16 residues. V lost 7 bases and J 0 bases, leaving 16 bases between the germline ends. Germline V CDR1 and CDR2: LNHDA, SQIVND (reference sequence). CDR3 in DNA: TGTGCCAGTACCCCGCGGGGGCAGCATAGCAATCAGCCCCAGCATTTT. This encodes CASTPRGQHSNQPQHF.

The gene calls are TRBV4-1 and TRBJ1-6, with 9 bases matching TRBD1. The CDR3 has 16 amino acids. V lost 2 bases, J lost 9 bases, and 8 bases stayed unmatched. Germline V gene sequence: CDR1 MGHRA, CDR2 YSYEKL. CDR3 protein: CASSQLTGGLGSPLHF. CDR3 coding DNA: TGCGCCAGCAGCCAATTGACAGGGGGTCTCGGTTCACCCCTCCACTTT.

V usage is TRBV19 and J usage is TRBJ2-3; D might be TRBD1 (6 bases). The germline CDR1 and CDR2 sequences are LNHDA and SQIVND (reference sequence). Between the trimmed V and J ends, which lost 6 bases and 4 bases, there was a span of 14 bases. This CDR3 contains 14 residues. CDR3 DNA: TGTGCCAGTAGCCCACAGGGAAATTCAGATACGCAGTATTTT. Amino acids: CASSPQGNSDTQYF.

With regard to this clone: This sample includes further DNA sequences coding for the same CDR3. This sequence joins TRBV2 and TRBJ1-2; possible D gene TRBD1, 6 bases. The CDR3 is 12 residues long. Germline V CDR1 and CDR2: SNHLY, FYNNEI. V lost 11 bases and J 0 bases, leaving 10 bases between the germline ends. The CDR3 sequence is CAGGQPNYGYTF. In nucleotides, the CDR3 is TGTGCCGGGGGCCAGCCTAACTATGGCTACACCTTC.

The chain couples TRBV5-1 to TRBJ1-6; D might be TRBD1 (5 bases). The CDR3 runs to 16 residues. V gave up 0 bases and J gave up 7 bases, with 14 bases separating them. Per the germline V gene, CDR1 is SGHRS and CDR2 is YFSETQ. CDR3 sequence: CASSLAPGRGNSPLHF. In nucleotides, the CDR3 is TGCGCCAGCAGCTTGGCCCCAGGCCGGGGGAATTCACCCCTCCACTTT.

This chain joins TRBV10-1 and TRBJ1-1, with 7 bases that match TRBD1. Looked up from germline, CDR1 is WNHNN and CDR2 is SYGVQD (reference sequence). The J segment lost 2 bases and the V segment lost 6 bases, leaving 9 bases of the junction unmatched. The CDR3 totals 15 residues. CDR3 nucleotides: TGCGCCAGCAGCGAGAGCCAGGGGGTAAACACTGAAGCTTTCTTT. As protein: CASSESQGVNTEAFF.

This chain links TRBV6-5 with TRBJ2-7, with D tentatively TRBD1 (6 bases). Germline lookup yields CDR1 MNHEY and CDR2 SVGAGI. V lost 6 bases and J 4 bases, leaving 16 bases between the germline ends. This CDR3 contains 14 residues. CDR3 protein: CASSPDRTLYEQYF. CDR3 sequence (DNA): TGTGCCAGCAGCCCGGACAGAACTTTATACGAGCAGTACTTC.